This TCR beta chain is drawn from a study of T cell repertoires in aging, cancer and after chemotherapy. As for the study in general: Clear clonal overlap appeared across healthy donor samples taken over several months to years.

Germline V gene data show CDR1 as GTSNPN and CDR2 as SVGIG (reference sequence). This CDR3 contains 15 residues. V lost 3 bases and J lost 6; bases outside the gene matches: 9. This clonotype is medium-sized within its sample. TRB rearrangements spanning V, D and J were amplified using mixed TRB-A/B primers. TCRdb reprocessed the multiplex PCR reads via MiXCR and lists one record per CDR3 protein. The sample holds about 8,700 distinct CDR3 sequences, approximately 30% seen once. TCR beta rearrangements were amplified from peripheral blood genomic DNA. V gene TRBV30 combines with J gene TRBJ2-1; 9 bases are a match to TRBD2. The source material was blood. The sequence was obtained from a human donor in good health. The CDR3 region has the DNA TGTGCCTGGAGGGTAGCGGGAGTGAGGGGCAATGAGCAGTTCTTC. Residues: CAWRVAGVRGNEQFF.